A single sample gave rise to the 15 T cell receptor beta chains below, sequenced in a study of early T cells in non-severe SARS-CoV-2 infection. MiXCR, applied by TCRdb to the 5' RACE reads, yields one record per CDR3 protein. The data contain about 90,000 distinct CDR3 sequences, about 12% of them singletons. The specimen comprised whole blood, sampled at baseline. The receptors originated from an adult who was a healthcare worker with PCR-confirmed SARS-CoV-2 infection or an uninfected control (not recorded which).

In this sample, this clonotype turned up a few times. V usage is TRBV7-9 and J usage is TRBJ2-3; no firm D call. V was clipped by 2 bases and J by 4 bases, with 13 bases between them. CDR1 and CDR2 (germline): SEHNR, FQNEAQ (reference sequence). CDR3 length equals 15 residues. The CDR3 reads CASSLWESPPDTQYF. CDR3 DNA sequence: TGTGCCAGCAGCTTATGGGAATCCCCCCCAGATACGCAGTATTTT.

This clonotype was observed a handful of times. The chain has TRBV7-9 and TRBJ2-7; tentative D call: TRBD1 (7 bases). Between the trimmed V and J ends, which lost 5 bases and 2 bases, there was a span of 25 bases. CDR1 SEHNR and CDR2 FQNEAQ come from the germline V gene (reference sequence). The CDR3 loop spans 18 amino acids. The CDR3 loop reads CASSTTGPTRAAAYEQYF. CDR3 DNA sequence: TGTGCCAGCAGCACGACAGGGCCGACTAGAGCAGCCGCCTACGAGCAGTACTTC.

V and J are TRBV2 and TRBJ1-3; TRBD1 might be the D (5 bases). Trimming stripped 2 bases from V and 2 bases from J, with 7 bases between. Germline V gene lookup returns CDR1 SNHLY and CDR2 FYNNEI. The CDR3 totals 14 residues. The CDR3 reads CASSEQGAGNTIYF. The CDR3 DNA is TGTGCCAGCAGTGAACAAGGGGCTGGAAACACCATATATTTT.

This clonotype was seen more than once but under ten times. The chain carries TRBV6-5 and TRBJ1-1; the D gene is possibly TRBD1 (5 bases). Germline CDR1 reads MNHEY; CDR2 reads SVGAGI. The CDR3 runs to 14 residues. V was pared by 4 bases and J by 0 bases, with 9 bases between. The CDR3: CASSSLTVNTEAFF. In nucleotides, the CDR3 is TGTGCCAGCAGTTCCCTGACAGTGAACACTGAAGCTTTCTTT.

This clonotype was picked up many times. This chain connects TRBV2 to TRBJ1-2, with 7 bases fitting TRBD1. The CDR3 has 14 residues. Trimming cost V 2 bases and J 4 bases; bases outside gene matches: 4. The germline gives CDR1 SNHLY, CDR2 FYNNEI. CDR3 nucleotide sequence: TGTGCCAGCAGTGAAACAGGGGTCTTCTATGGCTACACCTTC. Encoded protein: CASSETGVFYGYTF.

The V call is TRBV18, the J call TRBJ2-2, with unresolved D. Trimming took off 4 bases at V and 6 bases at J, with 12 bases between the two ends. The CDR3 length is 14 residues. Germline-derived CDR1 and CDR2 are KGHSH and LQKENI. CDR3 DNA sequence: TGTGCCAGCTCACGGTACCCAGCCCCCGGGGAGCTGTTTTTT. Encoded protein: CASSRYPAPGELFF. Filled out from reference TRBV18 and TRBJ2-2, the complete variable domain reads NAGVMQNPRHLVRRRGQEARLRCSPMKGHSHVYWYRQLPEEGLKFMVYLQKENIIDESGMPKERFSAEFPKEGPSILRIQQVVRGDSAAYFCASSRYPAPGELFFGEGSRLTVL.

CDR3 region: CASSLPYEGRNTEAFF. Here the CDR3 DNA reads TGTGCCAGCAGCTTGCCCTACGAGGGAAGGAACACTGAAGCTTTCTTT. The V gene is TRBV5-8, the J gene TRBJ1-1; D uncertain. Germline V lookup: CDR1 SGHTS, CDR2 YDEGEE. This CDR3 has 16 residues. V gave up 1 base and J gave up 1 base, with 14 bases separating them.

This clonotype showed up many times. This sequence joins TRBV4-1 and TRBJ2-1, with TRBD2 identical over 11 bases. J gave up 4 bases and V 3 bases, and 8 bases lay outside the gene matches. Germline CDR1 MGHRA, CDR2 YSYEKL. CDR3 length equals 17 residues. CDR3 sequence (DNA): TGCGCCAGCAGCCAGGGACCGACTAGCGGGGCGTACAATGAGCAGTTCTTC. It is translated as CASSQGPTSGAYNEQFF.

This chain links TRBV6-4 with TRBJ2-1, with 10 nucleotides matching TRBD2. This CDR3 comprises 16 residues. Losses at the gene ends were 4 bases for V and 7 bases for J; bases not matched to a gene: 10. Germline CDR1 and CDR2: MRHNA and SNTAGT. The CDR3 loop reads CASSALDSGRLNEQFF. Here the CDR3 DNA reads TGTGCCAGCAGTGCTCTGGATAGCGGGAGGTTAAATGAGCAGTTCTTC.

This clonotype was recorded many times. CDR3 loop: CASSWPTVRNEKLFF. CDR3 nucleotides: TGCGCCAGCAGTTGGCCGACTGTCCGTAATGAAAAACTGTTTTTT. The genes are TRBV10-1 and TRBJ1-4; no definite D call. The length of the CDR3 is 15 residues. V was shortened by 5 bases and J by 4 bases, with 14 bases between the two germline ends. CDR1 and CDR2 from the germline V gene are WNHNN and SYGVQD (reference sequence).

Here the CDR3 DNA reads TGTGCCAGCAGCTTGAGCGGAAACTCCTACAATGAGCAGTTCTTC. Translating gives CASSLSGNSYNEQFF. The J gene is TRBJ2-1, the V gene TRBV11-2; D might be TRBD2 (5 bases). Germline V gene lookup returns CDR1 SGHAT and CDR2 FQNNGV. The CDR3 covers 15 residues. V shed 3 bases and J shed 0 bases, with 9 bases lying between them.

This rearrangement joins TRBV4-2 to TRBJ2-1; 8 nucleotides agree with TRBD2. This CDR3 contains 17 residues. The ends lost 6 bases at V and 2 bases at J; junction bases unmatched: 12. Germline lookup yields CDR1 LGHNA and CDR2 YNFKEQ. CDR3 in DNA: TGTGCCAGCAGTCCTCGGGGAGCGGGAGCACCCTACAATGAGCAGTTCTTC. The encoded protein is CASSPRGAGAPYNEQFF.

This chain connects TRBV30 to TRBJ1-1; D is uncertain. The CDR3 sequence is 13 residues long. Germline V gives CDR1 GTSNPN, CDR2 SVGIG (reference sequence). V gave up 0 bases and J gave up 10 bases, with 15 bases separating them. CDR3 loop: CAWSVRLGGGAFF. The CDR3 DNA is TGTGCCTGGAGTGTACGGTTGGGCGGCGGAGCTTTCTTT.

The table lists this clonotype with a few counts. This chain joins TRBV6-2 or TRBV6-3 and TRBJ1-5; possible D gene TRBD1, 6 bases. This CDR3 has 13 residues. Trimming took off 6 bases at V and 9 bases at J, with 15 bases between the two ends. Germline loops: CDR1 MNHEY, CDR2 SVGEGT. The CDR3 loop reads CASRSHGQTPQHF. In DNA, the CDR3 is TGTGCCAGCAGATCGCACGGACAGACGCCCCAGCATTTT.

This clonotype has a handful of counts. This sequence joins TRBV20-1 and TRBJ2-7; D tentatively fits TRBD1 or TRBD2 (5 bases each). The germline CDR1 and CDR2 sequences are DFQATT and SNEGSKA (reference sequence). CDR3 size: 16 residues. V dropped 3 bases and J dropped 2 bases, with 20 bases sitting between them. The CDR3: CSASPLRDPPPYEQYF. The CDR3 coding sequence is TGCAGTGCTAGTCCCCTCCGGGACCCGCCCCCCTACGAGCAGTACTTC.